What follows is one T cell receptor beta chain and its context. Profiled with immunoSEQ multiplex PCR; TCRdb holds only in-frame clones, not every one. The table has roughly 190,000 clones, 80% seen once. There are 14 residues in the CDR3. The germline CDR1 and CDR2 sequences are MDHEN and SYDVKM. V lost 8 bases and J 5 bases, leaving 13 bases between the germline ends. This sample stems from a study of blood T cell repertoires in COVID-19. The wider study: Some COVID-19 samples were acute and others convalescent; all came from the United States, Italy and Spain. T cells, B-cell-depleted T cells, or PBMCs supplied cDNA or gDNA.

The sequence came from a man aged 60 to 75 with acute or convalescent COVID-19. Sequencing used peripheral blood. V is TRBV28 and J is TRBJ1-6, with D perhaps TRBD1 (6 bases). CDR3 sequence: CASGTPSNNSPLHF. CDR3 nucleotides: TGTGCCAGCGGGACACCCTCAAATAATTCACCCCTCCACTTT.